This paragraph covers one T cell receptor beta chain sequence. Its antigen is unidentified. This sample is part of a study of CD4 T cells in relation to SARS-CoV-2 and coronaviruses. Study-level information: After less than eleven days of antigen culture, PBMC TCR beta CDR3s were sequenced.

V shed 4 bases, J shed 5 bases, and the junction held 6 bases outside the gene matches. The CDR3 is 14 residues long. In germline, CDR1 is SGHNT, CDR2 YYREEE (reference sequence). The method was immunoSEQ multiplex PCR; TCRdb's version includes in-frame clones alone and lacks a portion of them. The profile shows some 19,000 clones, just over 75% of them singletons. CD4+ T cells from unexposed donors were obtained before the COVID-19 pandemic (2011-2018). CD4+ T cells were isolated from the cells after around eleven days of culture. The sample consisted of CD4+ T cells from PBMCs, cultured in vitro. This TCR was recovered from a human donor in good health. The chain couples TRBV5-4 to TRBJ2-5, with 9 bases identical to TRBD2. The chain's CDR3 is CASSLGTSRETQYF. CDR3 nucleotides: TGTGCCAGCAGCCTCGGGACTAGCCGGGAGACCCAGTACTTC.